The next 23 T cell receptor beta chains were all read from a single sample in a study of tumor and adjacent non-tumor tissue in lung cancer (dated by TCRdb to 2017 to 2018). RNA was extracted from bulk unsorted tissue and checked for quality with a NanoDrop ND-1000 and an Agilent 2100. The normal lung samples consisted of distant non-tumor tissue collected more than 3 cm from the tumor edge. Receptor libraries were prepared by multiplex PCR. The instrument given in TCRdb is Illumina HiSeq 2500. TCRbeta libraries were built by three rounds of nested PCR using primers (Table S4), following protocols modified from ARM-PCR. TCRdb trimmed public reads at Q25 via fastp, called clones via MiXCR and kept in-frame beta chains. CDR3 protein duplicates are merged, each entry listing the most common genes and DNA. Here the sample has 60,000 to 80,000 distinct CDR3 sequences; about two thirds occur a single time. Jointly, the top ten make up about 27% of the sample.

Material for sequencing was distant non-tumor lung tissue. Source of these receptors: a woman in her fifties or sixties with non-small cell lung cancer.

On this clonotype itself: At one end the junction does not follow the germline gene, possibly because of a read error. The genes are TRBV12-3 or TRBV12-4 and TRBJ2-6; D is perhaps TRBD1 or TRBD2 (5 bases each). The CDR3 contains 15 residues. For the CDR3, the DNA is TGTGCCAGCAGCCCCGGGGATGCTGGGACCAACGTCCTGAGTTTC. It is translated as CASSPGDAGTNVLSF.

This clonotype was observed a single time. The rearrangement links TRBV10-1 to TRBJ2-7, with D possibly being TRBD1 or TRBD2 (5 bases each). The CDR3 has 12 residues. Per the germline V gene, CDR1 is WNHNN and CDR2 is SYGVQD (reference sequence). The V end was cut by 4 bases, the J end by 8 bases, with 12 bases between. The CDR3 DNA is TGCGCCAGCAGTGGGGACCGACAGAAGCAGTACTTC. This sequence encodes CASSGDRQKQYF.

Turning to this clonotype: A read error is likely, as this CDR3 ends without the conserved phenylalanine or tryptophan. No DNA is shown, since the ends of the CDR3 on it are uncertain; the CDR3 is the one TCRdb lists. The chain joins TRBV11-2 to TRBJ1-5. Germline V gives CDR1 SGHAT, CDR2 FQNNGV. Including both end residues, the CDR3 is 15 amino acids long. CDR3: CASSLAGRGSQPQRI.

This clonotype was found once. The CDR3 sequence is CASRSGTEGNEQFF. The CDR3 DNA follows: TGTGCCAGCAGATCCGGGACGGAGGGGAATGAGCAGTTCTTC. The chain couples TRBV2 to TRBJ2-1; D is possibly TRBD2 (6 bases). There are 14 residues in the CDR3. V was pared by 6 bases and J by 7 bases, with 16 bases between. The germline CDR1 and CDR2 sequences are SNHLY and FYNNEI. Together with reference TRBV2 and TRBJ2-1, the CDR3 gives the full variable domain: EPEVTQTPSHQVTQMGQEVILRCVPISNHLYFYWYRQILGQKVEFLVSFYNNEISEKSEIFDDQFSVERPDGSNFTLKIRSTKLEDSAMYFCASRSGTEGNEQFFGPGTRLTVL.

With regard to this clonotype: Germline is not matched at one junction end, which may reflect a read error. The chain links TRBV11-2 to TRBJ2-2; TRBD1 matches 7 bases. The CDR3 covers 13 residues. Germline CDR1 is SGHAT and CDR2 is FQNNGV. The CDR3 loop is CTSSVQGIGELSF. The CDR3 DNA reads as TGTACCAGCAGCGTACAGGGGATCGGGGAGCTGTCTTTT.

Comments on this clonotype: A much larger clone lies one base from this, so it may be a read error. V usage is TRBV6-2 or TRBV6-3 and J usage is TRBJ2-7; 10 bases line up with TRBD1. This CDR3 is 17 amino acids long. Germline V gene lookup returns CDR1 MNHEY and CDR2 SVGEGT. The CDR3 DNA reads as TGTGTCAGCAGTTACCGGGACAGGGGACGAAGCTCCTACGAGCAGTACTTC. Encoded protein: CVSSYRDRGRSSYEQYF.

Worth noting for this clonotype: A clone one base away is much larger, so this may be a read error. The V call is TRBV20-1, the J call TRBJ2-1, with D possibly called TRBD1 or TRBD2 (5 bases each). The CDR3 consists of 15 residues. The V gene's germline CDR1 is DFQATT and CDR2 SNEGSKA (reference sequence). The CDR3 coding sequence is TGCAGTGTTAGAGATGGTCGGGGCCAACTGAATGAGCAGTTCTTC. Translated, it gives CSVRDGRGQLNEQFF.

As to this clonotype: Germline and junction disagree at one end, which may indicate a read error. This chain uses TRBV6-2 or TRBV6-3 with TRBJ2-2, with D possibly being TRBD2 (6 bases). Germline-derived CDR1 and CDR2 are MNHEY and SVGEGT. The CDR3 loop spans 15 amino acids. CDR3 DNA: TGTGCCACCGGGGAAGCGGGTACCCACACCAGGGAGCTGTTTTTT. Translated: CATGEAGTHTRELFF.

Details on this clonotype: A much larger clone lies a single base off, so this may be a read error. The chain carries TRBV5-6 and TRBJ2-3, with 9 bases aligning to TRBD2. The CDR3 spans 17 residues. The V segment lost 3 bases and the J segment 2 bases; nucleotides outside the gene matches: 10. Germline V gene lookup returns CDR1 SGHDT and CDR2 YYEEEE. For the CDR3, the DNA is TGTGCCAGCAGCTCTATAGCATGGACTAGCGACACAGATACGCAGTATTTT. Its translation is CASSSIAWTSDTDTQYF.

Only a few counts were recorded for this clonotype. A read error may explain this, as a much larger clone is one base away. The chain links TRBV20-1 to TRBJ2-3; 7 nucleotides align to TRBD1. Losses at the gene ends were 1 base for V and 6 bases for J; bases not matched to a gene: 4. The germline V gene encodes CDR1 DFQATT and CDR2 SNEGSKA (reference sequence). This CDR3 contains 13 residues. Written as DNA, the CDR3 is TGCAGTGCTAGAGGCCTACAGGGGGATACGCAGTATTTT. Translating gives CSARGLQGDTQYF.

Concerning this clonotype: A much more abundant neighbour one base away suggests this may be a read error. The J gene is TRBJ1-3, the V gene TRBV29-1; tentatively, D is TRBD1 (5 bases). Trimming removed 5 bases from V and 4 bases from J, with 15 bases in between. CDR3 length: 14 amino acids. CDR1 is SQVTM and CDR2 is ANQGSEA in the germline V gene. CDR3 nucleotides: TGCAGCGTTACGGGGGGGGGAGCAGGAAACACCATATATTTT. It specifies CSVTGGGAGNTIYF.

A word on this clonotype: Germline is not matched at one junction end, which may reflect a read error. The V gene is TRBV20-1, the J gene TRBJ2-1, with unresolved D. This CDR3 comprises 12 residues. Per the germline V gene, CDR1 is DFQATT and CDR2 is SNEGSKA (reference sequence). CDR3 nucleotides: TGCAGTGCTACGTACACCGCTAATGAACAGTTCTTC. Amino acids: CSATYTANEQFF.

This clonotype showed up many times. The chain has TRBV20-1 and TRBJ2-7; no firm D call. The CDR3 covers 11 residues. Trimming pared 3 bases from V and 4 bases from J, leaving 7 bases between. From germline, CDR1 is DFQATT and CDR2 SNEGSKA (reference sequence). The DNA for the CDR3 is TGCAGTGCTAGGTCATTTTACGAGCAGTACTTC. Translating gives CSARSFYEQYF.

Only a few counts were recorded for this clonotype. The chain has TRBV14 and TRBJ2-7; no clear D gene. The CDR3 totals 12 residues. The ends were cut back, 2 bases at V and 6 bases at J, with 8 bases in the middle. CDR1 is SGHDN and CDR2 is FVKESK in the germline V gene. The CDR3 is CASSQYRFEQYF. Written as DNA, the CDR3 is TGTGCCAGCAGCCAATACCGTTTCGAGCAGTACTTC.

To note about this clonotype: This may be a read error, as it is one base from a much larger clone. The CDR3 DNA follows: TGCAGTACTGAGGTAGCGGGAAGGGTGGGGTACGAGCAGTACTTC. Amino acids: CSTEVAGRVGYEQYF. V gene TRBV20-1 combines with J gene TRBJ2-7; 8 bases are a match to TRBD2. Germline V gene lookup returns CDR1 DFQATT and CDR2 SNEGSKA (reference sequence). Germline trimming cut 8 bases from V and 4 bases from J; bases unmatched to any gene: 16. The CDR3 contains 15 residues.

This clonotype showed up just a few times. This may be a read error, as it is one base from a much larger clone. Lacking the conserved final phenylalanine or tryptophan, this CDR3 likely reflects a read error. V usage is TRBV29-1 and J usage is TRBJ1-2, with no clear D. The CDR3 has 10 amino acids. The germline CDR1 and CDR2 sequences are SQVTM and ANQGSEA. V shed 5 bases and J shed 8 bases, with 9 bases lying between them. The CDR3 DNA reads TGCAGCGTTCTGACGGGGGGCTACACCTTA. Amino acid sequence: CSVLTGGYTL.

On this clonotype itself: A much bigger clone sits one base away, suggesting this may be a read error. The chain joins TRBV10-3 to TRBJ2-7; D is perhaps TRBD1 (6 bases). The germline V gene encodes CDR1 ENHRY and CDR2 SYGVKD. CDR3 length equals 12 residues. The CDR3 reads CAISEEGTWYDF. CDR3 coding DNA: TGTGCCATCAGTGAGGAGGGGACATGGTATGACTTC.

The CDR3 sequence: CASSYVERVATDTQYF. Written as DNA, the CDR3 is TGTGCCAGCAGTTATGTGGAGCGGGTGGCGACAGATACGCAGTATTTT. The J gene is TRBJ2-3, the V gene TRBV6-2 or TRBV6-3, with a tentative D call TRBD2 (6 bases). The germline V and J ends were trimmed by 3 bases and 3 bases, with 16 bases remaining between them. Germline values: CDR1 MNHEY, CDR2 SVGEGT. The CDR3 has 16 residues.

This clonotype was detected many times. CDR3 region: CSAIPIAGGGGNEQFF. As DNA, the CDR3 is TGCAGTGCCATACCAATAGCGGGAGGGGGGGGGAATGAGCAGTTCTTC. The chain has TRBV20-1 and TRBJ2-1, with 11 bases identical to TRBD2. With V trimmed by 6 bases and J by 7 bases, 14 bases remained unmatched. The CDR3 extends over 16 amino acids. The germline CDR1 and CDR2 sequences are DFQATT and SNEGSKA (reference sequence).

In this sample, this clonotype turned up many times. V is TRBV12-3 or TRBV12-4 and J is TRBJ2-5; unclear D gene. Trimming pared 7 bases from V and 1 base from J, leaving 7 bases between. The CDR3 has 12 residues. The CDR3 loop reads CASTLGQETQYF. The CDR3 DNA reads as TGTGCCAGCACCTTGGGCCAAGAGACCCAGTACTTC.

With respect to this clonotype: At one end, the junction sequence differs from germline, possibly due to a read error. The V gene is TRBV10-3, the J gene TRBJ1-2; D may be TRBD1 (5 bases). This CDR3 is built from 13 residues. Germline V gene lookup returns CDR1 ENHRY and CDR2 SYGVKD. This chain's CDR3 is CGINDRTNYGYTF. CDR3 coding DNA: TGTGGCATCAACGACAGAACTAACTATGGCTACACCTTC.

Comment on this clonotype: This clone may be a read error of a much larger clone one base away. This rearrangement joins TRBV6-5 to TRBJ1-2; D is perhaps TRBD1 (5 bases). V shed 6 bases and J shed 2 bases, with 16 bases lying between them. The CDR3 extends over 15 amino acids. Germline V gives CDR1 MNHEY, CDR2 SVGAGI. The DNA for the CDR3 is TGTGCCAGCAGACCCCTTGGGGGGAGCAACTATGGCTACACCTTC. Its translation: CASRPLGGSNYGYTF.

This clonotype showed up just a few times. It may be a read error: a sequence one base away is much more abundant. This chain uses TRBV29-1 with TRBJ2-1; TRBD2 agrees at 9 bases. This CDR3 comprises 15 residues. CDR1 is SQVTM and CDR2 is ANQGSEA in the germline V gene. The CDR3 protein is CSVETTSGNYNEQSF. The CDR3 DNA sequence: TGCAGCGTTGAAACGACTAGCGGAAACTACAATGAGCAGTCCTTC.